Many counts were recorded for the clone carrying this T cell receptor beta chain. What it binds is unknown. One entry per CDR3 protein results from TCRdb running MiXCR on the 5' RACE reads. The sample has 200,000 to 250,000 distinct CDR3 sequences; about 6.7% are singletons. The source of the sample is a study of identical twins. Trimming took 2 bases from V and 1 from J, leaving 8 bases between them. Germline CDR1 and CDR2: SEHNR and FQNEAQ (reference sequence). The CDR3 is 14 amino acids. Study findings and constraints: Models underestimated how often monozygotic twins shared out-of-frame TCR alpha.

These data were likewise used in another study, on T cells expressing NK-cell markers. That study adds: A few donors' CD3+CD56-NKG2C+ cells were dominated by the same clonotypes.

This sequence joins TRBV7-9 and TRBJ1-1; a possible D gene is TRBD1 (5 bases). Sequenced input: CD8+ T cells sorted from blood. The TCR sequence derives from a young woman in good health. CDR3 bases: TGTGCCAGCAGCTTAACTGGACAGAACACTGAAGCTTTCTTT. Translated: CASSLTGQNTEAFF.